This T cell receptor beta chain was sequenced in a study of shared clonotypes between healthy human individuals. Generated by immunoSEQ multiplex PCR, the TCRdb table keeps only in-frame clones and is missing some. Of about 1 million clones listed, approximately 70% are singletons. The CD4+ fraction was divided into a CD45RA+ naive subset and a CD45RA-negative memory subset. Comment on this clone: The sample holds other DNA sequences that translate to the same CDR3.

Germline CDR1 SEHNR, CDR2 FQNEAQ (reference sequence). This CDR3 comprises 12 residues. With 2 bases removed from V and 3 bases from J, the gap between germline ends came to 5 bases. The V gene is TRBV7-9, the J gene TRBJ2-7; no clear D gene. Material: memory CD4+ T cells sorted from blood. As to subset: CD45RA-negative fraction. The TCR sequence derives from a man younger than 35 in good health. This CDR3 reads CASSLSSYEQYF. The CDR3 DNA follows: TGTGCCAGCAGCTTATCGAGCTACGAGCAGTACTTC.